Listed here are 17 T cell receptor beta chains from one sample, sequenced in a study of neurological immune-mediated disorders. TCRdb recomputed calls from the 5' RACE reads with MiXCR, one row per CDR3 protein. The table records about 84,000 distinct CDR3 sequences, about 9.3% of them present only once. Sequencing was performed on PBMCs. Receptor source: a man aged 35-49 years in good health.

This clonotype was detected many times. The chain's CDR3 is CASSTGIGTEAFF. CDR3 coding DNA: TGTGCCTCCTCGACAGGGATCGGCACTGAAGCTTTCTTT. The chain combines TRBV30 with TRBJ1-1, with 7 bases lining up with TRBD1. Germline-derived CDR1 and CDR2 are GTSNPN and SVGIG (reference sequence). CDR3 length equals 13 residues. Trimming took 7 bases from V and 4 from J; bases not matched to a gene: 9.

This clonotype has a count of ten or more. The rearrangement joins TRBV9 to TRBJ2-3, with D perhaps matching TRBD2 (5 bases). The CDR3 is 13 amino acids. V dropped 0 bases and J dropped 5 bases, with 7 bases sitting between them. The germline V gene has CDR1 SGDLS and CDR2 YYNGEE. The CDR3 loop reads CASSVDGRDTQYF. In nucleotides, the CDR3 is TGTGCCAGCAGCGTAGATGGGAGAGATACGCAGTATTTT.

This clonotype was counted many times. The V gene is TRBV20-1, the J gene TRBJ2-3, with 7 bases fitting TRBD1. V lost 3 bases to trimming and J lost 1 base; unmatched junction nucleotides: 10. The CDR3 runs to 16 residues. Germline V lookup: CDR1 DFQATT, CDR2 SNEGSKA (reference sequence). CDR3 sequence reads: CSASFAGDRGTDTQYF. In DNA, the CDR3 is TGCAGTGCTAGTTTCGCCGGGGACAGAGGCACAGATACGCAGTATTTT.

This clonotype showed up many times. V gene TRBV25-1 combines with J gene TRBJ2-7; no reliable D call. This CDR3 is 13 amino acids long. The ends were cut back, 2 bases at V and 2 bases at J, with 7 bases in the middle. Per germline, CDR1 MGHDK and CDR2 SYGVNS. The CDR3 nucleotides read TGTGCCAGCAGTGAAAGAACCCCCTACGAGCAGTACTTC. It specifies CASSERTPYEQYF.

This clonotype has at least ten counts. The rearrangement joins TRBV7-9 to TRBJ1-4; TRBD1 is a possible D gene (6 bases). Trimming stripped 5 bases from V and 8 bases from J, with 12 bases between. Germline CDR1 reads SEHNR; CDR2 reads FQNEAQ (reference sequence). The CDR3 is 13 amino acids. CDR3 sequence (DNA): TGTGCCAGCAGCCGACGGGGGGGCGAAAAACTGTTTTTT. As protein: CASSRRGGEKLFF.

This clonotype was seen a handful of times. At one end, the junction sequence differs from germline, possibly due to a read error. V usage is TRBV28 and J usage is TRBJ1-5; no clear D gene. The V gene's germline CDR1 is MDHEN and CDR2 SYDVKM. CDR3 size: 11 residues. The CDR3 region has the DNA TGTGCCAGCACCACTAATCTGCCCCAGCATTTT. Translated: CASTTNLPQHF.

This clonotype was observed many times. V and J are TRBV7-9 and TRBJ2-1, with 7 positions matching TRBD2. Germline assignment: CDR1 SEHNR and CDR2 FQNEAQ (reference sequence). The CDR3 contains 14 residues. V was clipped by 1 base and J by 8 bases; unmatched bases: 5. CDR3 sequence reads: CASSLGGGGYEQFF. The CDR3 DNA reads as TGTGCCAGCAGCTTAGGCGGGGGTGGCTATGAGCAGTTCTTC.

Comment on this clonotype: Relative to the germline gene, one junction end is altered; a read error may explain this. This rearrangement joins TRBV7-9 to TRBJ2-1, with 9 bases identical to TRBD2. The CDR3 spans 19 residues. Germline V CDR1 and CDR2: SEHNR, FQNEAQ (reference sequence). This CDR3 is CAISFARTSVPRSYNEQFF. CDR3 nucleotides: TGTGCCATCAGCTTCGCCCGGACTAGCGTTCCACGCTCCTACAATGAGCAGTTCTTC.

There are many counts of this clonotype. The CDR3 loop is CATAPSYTDTQYF. The DNA for the CDR3 is TGTGCCACCGCCCCATCCTACACAGATACGCAGTATTTT. The rearrangement links TRBV15 to TRBJ2-3; D is unresolved. The germline V and J ends were trimmed by 8 bases and 2 bases, with 11 bases remaining between them. Germline V lookup: CDR1 LNHNV, CDR2 YYDKDF (reference sequence). The CDR3 contains 13 residues.

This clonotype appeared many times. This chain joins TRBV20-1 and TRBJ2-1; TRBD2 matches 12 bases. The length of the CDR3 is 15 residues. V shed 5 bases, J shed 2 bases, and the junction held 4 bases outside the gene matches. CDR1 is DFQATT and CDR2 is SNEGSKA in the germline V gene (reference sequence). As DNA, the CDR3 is TGCAGTGCTTCTAGCGGGGGGGCAGCCTACAATGAGCAGTTCTTC. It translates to CSASSGGAAYNEQFF.

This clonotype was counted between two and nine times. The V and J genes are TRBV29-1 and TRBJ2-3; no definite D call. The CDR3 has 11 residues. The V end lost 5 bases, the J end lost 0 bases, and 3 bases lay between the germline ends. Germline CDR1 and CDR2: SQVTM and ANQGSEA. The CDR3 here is CSVPSTDTQYF. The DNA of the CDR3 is TGCAGCGTTCCCAGCACAGATACGCAGTATTTT.

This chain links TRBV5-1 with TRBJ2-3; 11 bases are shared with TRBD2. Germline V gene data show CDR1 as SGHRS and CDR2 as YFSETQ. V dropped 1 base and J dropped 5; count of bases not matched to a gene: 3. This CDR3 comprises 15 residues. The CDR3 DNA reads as TGCGCCAGCAGCTTGCTAGCGGGGGGCATAGATACGCAGTATTTT. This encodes CASSLLAGGIDTQYF.

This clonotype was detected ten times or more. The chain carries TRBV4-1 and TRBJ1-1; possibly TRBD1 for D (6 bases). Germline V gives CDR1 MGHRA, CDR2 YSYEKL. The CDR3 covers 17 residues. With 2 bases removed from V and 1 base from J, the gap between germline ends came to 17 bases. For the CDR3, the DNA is TGCGCCAGCAGCCAACCAATTGACAGGTCCCAGAACACTGAAGCTTTCTTT. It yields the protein CASSQPIDRSQNTEAFF.

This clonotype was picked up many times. The DNA of the CDR3 is TGTGCCAGCAGGACGGGAGGGTTTATAGATACGCAGTATTTT. The encoded protein is CASRTGGFIDTQYF. The chain combines TRBV6-1 with TRBJ2-3; TRBD2 aligns across 8 bases. The CDR3 runs 14 residues. Germline CDR1 MNHNS, CDR2 SASEGT. J was trimmed by 5 bases and V by 6 bases; bases with no gene match: 7.

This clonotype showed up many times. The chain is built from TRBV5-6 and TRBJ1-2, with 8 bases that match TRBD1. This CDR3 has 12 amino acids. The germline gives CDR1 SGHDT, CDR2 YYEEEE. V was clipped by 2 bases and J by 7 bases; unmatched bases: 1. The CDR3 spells CASSFQGAGYTF. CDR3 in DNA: TGTGCCAGCAGCTTCCAGGGGGCTGGCTACACCTTC.

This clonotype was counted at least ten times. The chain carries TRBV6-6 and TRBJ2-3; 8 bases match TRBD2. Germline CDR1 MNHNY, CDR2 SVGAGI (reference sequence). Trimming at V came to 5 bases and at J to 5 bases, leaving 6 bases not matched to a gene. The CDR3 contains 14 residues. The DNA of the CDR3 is TGTGCCAGCAGTCCCCGGGGGGGCCGAGATACGCAGTATTTT. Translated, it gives CASSPRGGRDTQYF.

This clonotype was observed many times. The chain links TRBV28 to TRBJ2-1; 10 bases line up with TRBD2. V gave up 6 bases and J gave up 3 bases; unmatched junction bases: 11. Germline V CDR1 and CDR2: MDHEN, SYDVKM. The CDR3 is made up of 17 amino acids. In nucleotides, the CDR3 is TGTGCCAGCAGCTTACGAAGCGGGAGGGCCGGCTACAATGAGCAGTTCTTC. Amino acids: CASSLRSGRAGYNEQFF.